The entry that follows covers one T cell receptor (beta chain) sequence. Repertoires were generated with immunoSEQ multiplex PCR, while TCRdb's copy carries only in-frame clones and drops some. There are 1 million to 1.3 million clones in the sample; around 82% occur only once, and roughly 0.61% lies in the top ten. The record originates from a study of shared clonotypes between healthy human individuals. Study-level background: Per-donor plates numbered three CD4 naive, three CD4 memory, two CD8 naive and one CD8 memory.

Trimming stripped 4 bases from V and 5 bases from J, with 19 bases between. CDR1 SGHDN and CDR2 FVKESK come from the germline V gene. This CDR3 has 16 amino acids. The receptor was isolated from a young man in good health. Some clones in this sample may be carry-over from other donors' samples. The chain couples TRBV14 to TRBJ2-3; D is undetermined. Sequencing input: memory CD4+ T cells from PBMCs. The subset here: CD45RA-negative fraction. For the CDR3, the DNA is TGTGCCAGCAGCCTCCATGTAGCAGCGACGGGAGATACGCAGTATTTT. As protein: CASSLHVAATGDTQYF.